This TCR beta chain comes out of a study of T cell responses to AZD1222 COVID-19 vaccine. Findings of the study overall: It was only a handful of AZD1222 recipients who were seropositive at baseline. The study found Spike-specific TCR breadth and depth rose after two AZD1222 doses.

Sequencing was performed with immunoSEQ multiplex PCR; in TCRdb, only in-frame clones are kept and a portion is missing. The table has about 86,000 clones, more than 90% seen once. With regard to this clone: Its target is not known.

With 7 bases removed from V and 0 bases from J, the gap between germline ends came to 6 bases. Germline values: CDR1 MNHNY, CDR2 SVGAGI (reference sequence). The CDR3 runs to 12 residues. Sequenced here: peripheral blood, sampled on day 0 of AZD1222 vaccination. The rearrangement joins TRBV6-6 to TRBJ2-5; D unresolved. The source of this sequence is an adult in good health. The CDR3 region has the DNA TGTGCCAGCACCCGGTACCAAGAGACCCAGTACTTC. This translates into CASTRYQETQYF.